The 3 T cell receptor beta chains presented below share a single source sample, sequenced in a study of CD8+ T cells in alopecia areata. Noted treatment: oral pan-JAK inhibitor, 5-10 mg twice daily. Extracted RNA was reverse transcribed, and the resulting cDNA served as sequencing template. Sequencing was performed with immunoSEQ multiplex PCR; in TCRdb, only in-frame clones are kept and a portion is missing. The data contain over 250,000 clones, about 60% of them singletons. The sample here was CD4+ T cells sorted from blood, taken at roughly week 52, from a patient treated with tofacitinib. The receptors here all came from a human donor with alopecia areata.

The CDR3 sequence is CASSARLNTGELFF. CDR3 nucleotide sequence: TGTGCCAGCAGCGCCCGCTTGAACACCGGGGAGCTGTTTTTT. The V call is TRBV7-3, the J call TRBJ2-2; D is uncertain. This CDR3 is 14 amino acids long. Germline V gene lookup returns CDR1 SGHTA and CDR2 FQGTGA. Trimming shortened V by 5 bases and J by 1 base, and 8 bases separated the two germline ends. The whole variable domain, filled in from reference TRBV7-3 and TRBJ2-2, reads GAGVSQTPSNKVTEKGKYVELRCDPISGHTALYWYRQSLGQGPEFLIYFQGTGAADDSGLPNDRFFAVRPEGSVSTLKIQRTERGDSAVYLCASSARLNTGELFFGEGSRLTVL.

This chain uses TRBV7-3 with TRBJ1-2; D is ambiguous. Deletions cut 4 bases from V and 0 bases from J, with 3 bases between. Germline-derived CDR1 and CDR2 are SGHTA and FQGTGA. The CDR3 length is 12 residues. The CDR3 bases are TGTGCCAGCAGCTCCTCTAACTATGGCTACACCTTC. Translating gives CASSSSNYGYTF.

The chain uses TRBV29-1 and TRBJ2-1; 7 positions agree with TRBD2. The ends lost 8 bases at V and 5 bases at J; junction bases unmatched: 15. CDR1 is SQVTM and CDR2 is ANQGSEA in the germline V gene. This CDR3 has 15 amino acids. Written as DNA, the CDR3 is TGCAGCCATCGGGGAGCGGGGACCAAGAACAATGAGCAGTTCTTC. This sequence encodes CSHRGAGTKNNEQFF.